The sample holds many counts of the clone carrying this T cell receptor (beta chain). Its specificity is unknown. These data come from a study of metastatic and nonmetastatic thyroid tumors. The V gene's germline CDR1 is DFQATT and CDR2 SNEGSKA (reference sequence). V shed 3 bases and J shed 1 base, with 14 bases lying between them. This CDR3 has 15 residues. Study results and caveats: Versus benign nodules, malignant thyroid tumors reportedly had significantly higher TCR beta diversity, in blood and tumor.

TCRdb re-analyzed the PCR reads using MiXCR. The data show over 10,000 clones, about an eighth seen once. Thyroid surgery was preceded by no treatment in any patient. This chain uses TRBV20-1 with TRBJ2-3; D perhaps matches TRBD1 (6 bases). The receptor's source is a female donor with papillary thyroid cancer or a benign thyroid nodule (not recorded which). Some clones in this sample may be carry-over from other donors' samples. The sequenced sample was blood. The CDR3 DNA is TGCAGTGCTAGCCACCCTGGGGGCGGCACAGATACGCAGTATTTT. This sequence encodes CSASHPGGGTDTQYF.